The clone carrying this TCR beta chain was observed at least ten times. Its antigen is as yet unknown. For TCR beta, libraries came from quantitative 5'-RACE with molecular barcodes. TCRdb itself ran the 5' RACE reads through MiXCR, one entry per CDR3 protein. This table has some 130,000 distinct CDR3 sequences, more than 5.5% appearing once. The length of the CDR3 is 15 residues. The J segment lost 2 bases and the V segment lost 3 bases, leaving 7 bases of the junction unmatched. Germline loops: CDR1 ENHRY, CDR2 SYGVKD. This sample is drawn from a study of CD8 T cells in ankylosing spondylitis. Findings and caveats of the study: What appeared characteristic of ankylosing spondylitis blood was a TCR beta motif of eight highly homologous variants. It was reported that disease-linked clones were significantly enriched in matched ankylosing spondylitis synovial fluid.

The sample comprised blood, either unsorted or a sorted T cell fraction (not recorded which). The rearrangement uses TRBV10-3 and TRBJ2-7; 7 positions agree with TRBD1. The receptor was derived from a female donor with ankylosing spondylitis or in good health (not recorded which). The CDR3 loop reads CAISDPGQATYEQYF. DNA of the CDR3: TGTGCCATCAGTGACCCCGGACAGGCCACCTACGAGCAGTACTTC.